These T cell receptor beta chains were read from a single sample in a study of T cells in Graves' hyperthyroidism and ophthalmopathy. A single record per CDR3 protein comes from TCRdb applying MiXCR to the multiplex PCR reads. Among 480,000 or so distinct CDR3 sequences listed, 35% to 50% were seen once. Material for sequencing was peripheral blood or thyroid tissue (not recorded which). The receptors shown here come from an adult woman with Graves' disease, either hyperthyroidism or ophthalmopathy (not recorded which). CDR3s include the opening cysteine and the closing phenylalanine or tryptophan. D genes are given only for firm matches.

d_call: TRBD1
v_call: TRBV15
j_call: TRBJ2-5
cdr3_aa: CATSDRAGRQETQYF

d_call: TRBD2
v_call: TRBV20-1
j_call: TRBJ2-7
cdr3_aa: CAAGTSGLEQYF

d_call: TRBD1
v_call: TRBV10-3
j_call: TRBJ1-4
cdr3_aa: CAISARTGNLNEKLFF

d_call: -
v_call: TRBV6-6
j_call: TRBJ1-1
cdr3_aa: CATRGVRAEAFF

d_call: -
v_call: TRBV5-1
j_call: TRBJ2-7
cdr3_aa: CASSLARGPTYEQYF

d_call: -
v_call: TRBV28
j_call: TRBJ1-1
cdr3_aa: CASSSVGQLEAFF

d_call: -
v_call: TRBV29-1
j_call: TRBJ2-7
cdr3_aa: CSGGGSSYEQYF

d_call: -
v_call: TRBV20-1
j_call: TRBJ2-5
cdr3_aa: CSARPLETQYF

d_call: -
v_call: TRBV7-9
j_call: TRBJ2-7
cdr3_aa: CASSQDQSGGYEQYF

d_call: -
v_call: TRBV20-1
j_call: TRBJ1-5
cdr3_aa: CSAKAGTLNQPQHF

d_call: TRBD2
v_call: TRBV19
j_call: TRBJ2-6
cdr3_aa: CASSIGEGPTGANVLTF

d_call: TRBD1
v_call: TRBV7-2
j_call: TRBJ2-7
cdr3_aa: CASSRGQGRWEQYF

d_call: -
v_call: TRBV12-3/TRBV12-4
j_call: TRBJ2-7
cdr3_aa: CASSLARGSWETYEQYF

d_call: TRBD2
v_call: TRBV28
j_call: TRBJ2-5
cdr3_aa: CASRLARLQETQYF

d_call: -
v_call: TRBV19
j_call: TRBJ1-5
cdr3_aa: CASTPRAGNHQPQHF

d_call: -
v_call: TRBV19
j_call: TRBJ2-2
cdr3_aa: CASMAHPGVGNTGELFF

d_call: TRBD1
v_call: TRBV20-1
j_call: TRBJ2-5
cdr3_aa: CSASRGLQETQYF

d_call: -
v_call: TRBV3-1
j_call: TRBJ1-1
cdr3_aa: CASSQGTRGTEAFF

d_call: -
v_call: TRBV7-2
j_call: TRBJ1-2
cdr3_aa: CASSANRDYGYTF

d_call: TRBD1
v_call: TRBV2
j_call: TRBJ1-5
cdr3_aa: CASRAGTGGNQPQHF

d_call: -
v_call: TRBV15
j_call: TRBJ1-2
cdr3_aa: CATSIGGTYGYTF

d_call: -
v_call: TRBV10-1
j_call: TRBJ1-4
cdr3_aa: CASSGVDQKLFF

d_call: -
v_call: TRBV6-5
j_call: TRBJ1-2
cdr3_aa: CASHRDPNYGYTF

d_call: TRBD1
v_call: TRBV28
j_call: TRBJ2-6
cdr3_aa: CASSVYWDRFNSGANVLTF

d_call: -
v_call: TRBV4-1
j_call: TRBJ1-3
cdr3_aa: CASSQEGKRNPHTIYF

d_call: -
v_call: TRBV3-1
j_call: TRBJ1-1
cdr3_aa: CASSQEAGEGNTEAFF

d_call: TRBD1
v_call: TRBV4-1
j_call: TRBJ2-7
cdr3_aa: CASSPRTGSGYEQYF

d_call: -
v_call: TRBV12-3/TRBV12-4
j_call: TRBJ1-2
cdr3_aa: CASSLEGWSYTF

d_call: -
v_call: TRBV10-3
j_call: TRBJ1-5
cdr3_aa: CAISEGDGNQPQHF

d_call: -
v_call: TRBV7-2
j_call: TRBJ2-7
cdr3_aa: CASSLVAEQYF

d_call: -
v_call: TRBV7-6
j_call: TRBJ2-2
cdr3_aa: CASSYWAGSADTGELFF

d_call: -
v_call: TRBV6-1
j_call: TRBJ2-5
cdr3_aa: CASSLHRDSAVMETQYF

d_call: TRBD1
v_call: TRBV7-2
j_call: TRBJ2-7
cdr3_aa: CASSSQGAGTGFAYEQYF

d_call: -
v_call: TRBV10-3
j_call: TRBJ1-1
cdr3_aa: CAISESKKTDAFF

d_call: TRBD2
v_call: TRBV5-1
j_call: TRBJ2-7
cdr3_aa: CASSLLSGRSSYEQYF

d_call: -
v_call: TRBV11-3
j_call: TRBJ2-5
cdr3_aa: CASSLGSLPGETQYF

d_call: TRBD1
v_call: TRBV7-2
j_call: TRBJ1-3
cdr3_aa: CASSATTGLSGNTIYF

d_call: -
v_call: TRBV4-1
j_call: TRBJ1-2
cdr3_aa: CASSQNQGMVYGYTF

d_call: -
v_call: TRBV10-3
j_call: TRBJ2-7
cdr3_aa: CAISEGDLSYEQYF

d_call: -
v_call: TRBV11-3
j_call: TRBJ1-2
cdr3_aa: CASTSQTYGYTF

d_call: -
v_call: TRBV11-2
j_call: TRBJ2-7
cdr3_aa: CASSLEASYEQYF